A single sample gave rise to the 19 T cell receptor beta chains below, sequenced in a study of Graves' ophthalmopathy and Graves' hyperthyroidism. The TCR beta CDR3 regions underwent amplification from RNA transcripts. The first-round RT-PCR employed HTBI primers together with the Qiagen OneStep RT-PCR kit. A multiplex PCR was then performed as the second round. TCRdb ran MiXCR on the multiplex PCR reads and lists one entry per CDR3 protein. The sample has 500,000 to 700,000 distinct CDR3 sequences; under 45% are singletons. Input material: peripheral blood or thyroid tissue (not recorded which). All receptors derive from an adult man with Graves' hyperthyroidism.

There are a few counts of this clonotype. The CDR3 DNA follows: TGCAGTGCGACCGGGACTAGCGGGAGGGGAAGCACAGATACGCAGTATTTT. Translation gives CSATGTSGRGSTDTQYF. The V gene is TRBV20-1, the J gene TRBJ2-3; 16 positions agree with TRBD2. J was trimmed by 0 bases and V by 6 bases; bases with no gene match: 6. The CDR3 extends over 17 amino acids. Germline CDR1 and CDR2: DFQATT and SNEGSKA (reference sequence).

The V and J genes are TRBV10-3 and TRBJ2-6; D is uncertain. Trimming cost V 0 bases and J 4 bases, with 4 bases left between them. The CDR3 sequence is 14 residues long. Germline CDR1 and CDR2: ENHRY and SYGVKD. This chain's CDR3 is CAISESTGANVLTF. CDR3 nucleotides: TGTGCCATCAGTGAGTCGACAGGGGCCAACGTCCTGACTTTC.

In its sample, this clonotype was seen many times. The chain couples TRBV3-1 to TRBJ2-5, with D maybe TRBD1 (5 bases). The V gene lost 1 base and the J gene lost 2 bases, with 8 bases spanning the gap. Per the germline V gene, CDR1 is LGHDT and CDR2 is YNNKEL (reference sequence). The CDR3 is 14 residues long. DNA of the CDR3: TGTGCCAGCAGCCAAGGTCGACAGCAAGAGACCCAGTACTTC. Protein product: CASSQGRQQETQYF.

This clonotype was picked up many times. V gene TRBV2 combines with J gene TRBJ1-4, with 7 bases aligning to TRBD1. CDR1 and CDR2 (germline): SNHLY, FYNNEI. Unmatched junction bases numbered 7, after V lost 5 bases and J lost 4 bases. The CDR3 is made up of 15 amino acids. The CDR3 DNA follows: TGTGCCAGCAGTCGCAGGACAGGAGATAATGAAAAACTGTTTTTT. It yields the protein CASSRRTGDNEKLFF.

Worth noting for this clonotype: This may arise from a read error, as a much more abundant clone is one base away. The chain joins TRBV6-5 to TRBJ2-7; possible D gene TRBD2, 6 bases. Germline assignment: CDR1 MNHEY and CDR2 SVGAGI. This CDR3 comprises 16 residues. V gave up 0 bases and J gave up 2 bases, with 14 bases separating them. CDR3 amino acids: CASSYSGGMLPYEQYF. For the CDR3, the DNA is TGTGCCAGCAGTTACTCGGGCGGGATGCTTCCCTACGAGCAGTACTTC.

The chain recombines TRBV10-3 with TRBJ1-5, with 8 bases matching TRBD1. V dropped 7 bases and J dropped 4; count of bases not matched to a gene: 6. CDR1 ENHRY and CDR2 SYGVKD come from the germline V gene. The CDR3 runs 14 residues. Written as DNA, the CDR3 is TGTGCCATCAACCGGGGGACAGGAAATCAGCCCCAGCATTTT. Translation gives CAINRGTGNQPQHF.

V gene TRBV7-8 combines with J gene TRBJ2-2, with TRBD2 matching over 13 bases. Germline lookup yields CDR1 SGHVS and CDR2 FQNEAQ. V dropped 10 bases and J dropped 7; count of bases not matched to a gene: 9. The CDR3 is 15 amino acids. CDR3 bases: TGTGCCACCGGGACTAGCGGGAAGGTGGGCGGGGAGCTGTTTTTT. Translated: CATGTSGKVGGELFF.

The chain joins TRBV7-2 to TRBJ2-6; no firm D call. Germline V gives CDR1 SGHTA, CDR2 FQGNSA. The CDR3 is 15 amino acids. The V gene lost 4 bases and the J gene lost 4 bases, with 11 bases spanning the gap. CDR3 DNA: TGTGCCAGCAGCTCAGACGAGACAGGGGCCAACGTCCTGACTTTC. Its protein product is CASSSDETGANVLTF.

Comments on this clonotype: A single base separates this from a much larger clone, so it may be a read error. The CDR3 sequence is CSSSFGGTASYEQYF. The CDR3 DNA reads as TGTTCCAGCAGCTTTGGCGGGACGGCCTCCTACGAGCAGTACTTC. This sequence joins TRBV13 and TRBJ2-7; TRBD2 is a possible D gene (6 bases). Germline CDR1 and CDR2: PRHDT and FYEKMQ (reference sequence). This CDR3 has 15 residues.

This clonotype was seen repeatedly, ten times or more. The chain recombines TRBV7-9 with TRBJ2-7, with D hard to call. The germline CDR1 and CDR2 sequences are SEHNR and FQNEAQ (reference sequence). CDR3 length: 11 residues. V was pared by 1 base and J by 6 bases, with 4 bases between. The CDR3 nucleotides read TGTGCCAGCAGCTTAGTACGCGAGCAGTACTTC. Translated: CASSLVREQYF.

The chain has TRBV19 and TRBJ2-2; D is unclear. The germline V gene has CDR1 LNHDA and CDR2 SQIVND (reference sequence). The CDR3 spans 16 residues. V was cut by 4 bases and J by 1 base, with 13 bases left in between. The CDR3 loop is CASSSGRPGNTGELFF. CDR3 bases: TGTGCCAGTAGTAGCGGTCGACCGGGGAACACCGGGGAGCTGTTTTTT.

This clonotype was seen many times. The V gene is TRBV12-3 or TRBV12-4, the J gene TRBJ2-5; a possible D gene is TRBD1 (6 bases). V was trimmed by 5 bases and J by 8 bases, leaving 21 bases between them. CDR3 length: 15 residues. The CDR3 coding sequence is TGTGCCAGCAGTGAAACAGGGCCCGGTATTGGAACCCAGTACTTC. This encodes CASSETGPGIGTQYF.

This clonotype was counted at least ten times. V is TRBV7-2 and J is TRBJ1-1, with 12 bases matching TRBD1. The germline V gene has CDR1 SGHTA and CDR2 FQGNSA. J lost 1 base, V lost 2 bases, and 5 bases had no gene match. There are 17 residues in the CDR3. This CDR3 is CASSLRGQGAGNTEAFF. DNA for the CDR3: TGTGCCAGCAGCTTACGGGGACAGGGGGCCGGGAACACTGAAGCTTTCTTT.

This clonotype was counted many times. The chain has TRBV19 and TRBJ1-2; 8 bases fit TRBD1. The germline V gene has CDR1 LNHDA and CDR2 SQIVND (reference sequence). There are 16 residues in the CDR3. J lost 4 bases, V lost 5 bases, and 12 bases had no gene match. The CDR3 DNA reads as TGTGCCAGTAGTCACGAGGGACAGGAACTCCTCTATGGCTACACCTTC. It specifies CASSHEGQELLYGYTF.

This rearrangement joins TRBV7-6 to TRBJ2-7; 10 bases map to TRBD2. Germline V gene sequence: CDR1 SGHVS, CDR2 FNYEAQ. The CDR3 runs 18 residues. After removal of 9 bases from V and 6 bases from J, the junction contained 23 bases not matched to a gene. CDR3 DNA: TGTGCCAGGAGCAAGACCTTCGGTAGTTCTAGCGGGAGATCCGAGCAGTACTTC. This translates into CARSKTFGSSSGRSEQYF.

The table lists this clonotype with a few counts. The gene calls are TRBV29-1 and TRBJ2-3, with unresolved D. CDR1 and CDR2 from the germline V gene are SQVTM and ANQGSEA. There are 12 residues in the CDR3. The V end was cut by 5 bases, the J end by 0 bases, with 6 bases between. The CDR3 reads CSVLGSTDTQYF. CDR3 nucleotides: TGCAGCGTTCTGGGGAGCACAGATACGCAGTATTTT.

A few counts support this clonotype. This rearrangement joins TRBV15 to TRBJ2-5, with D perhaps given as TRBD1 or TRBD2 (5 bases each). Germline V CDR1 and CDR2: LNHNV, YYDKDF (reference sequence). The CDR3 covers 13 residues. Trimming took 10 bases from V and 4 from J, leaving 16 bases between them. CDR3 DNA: TGTGCCATCATTTGGGGGAGAGGAGAGACCCAGTACTTC. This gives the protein CAIIWGRGETQYF.

This chain's CDR3 is CASSATGGARGYTF. In DNA form, the CDR3 reads TGTGCCAGCAGTGCAACAGGGGGCGCTCGAGGCTACACCTTC. The rearrangement uses TRBV12-3 or TRBV12-4 and TRBJ1-2; TRBD1 aligns across 9 bases. This CDR3 region has 14 residues. Trimming cost V 5 bases and J 8 bases; bases outside gene matches: 9.

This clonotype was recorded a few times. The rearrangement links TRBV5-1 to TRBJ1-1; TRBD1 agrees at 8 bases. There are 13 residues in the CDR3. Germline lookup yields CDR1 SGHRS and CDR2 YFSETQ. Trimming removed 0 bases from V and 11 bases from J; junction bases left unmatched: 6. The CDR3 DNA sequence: TGCGCCAGCAGCTTGGGCCTACAGGGGGACGCTTTCTTT. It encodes CASSLGLQGDAFF.